The clone carrying this T cell receptor beta chain came up once. Its antigen is unidentified. These data come from a study of OX40 agonist ivuxolimab in advanced cancers. Overall study: Partial responses were achieved by three patients, one with hepatocellular carcinoma and two with cutaneous melanoma.

Trimming cost V 3 bases and J 4 bases, with 12 bases left between them. In germline, CDR1 is LNHNV, CDR2 YYDKDF (reference sequence). The CDR3 is 14 amino acids. Profiling relied on immunoSEQ multiplex PCR, and the TCRdb table lists in-frame clones only, not all of them. The table lists some 75,000 clones, over 75% of them singletons. Sampling of blood occurred at baseline, cycle 4 day 1, and cycle 7 day 1. Study-level points and caveats: Which antigen the expanded peripheral T cells recognized is unknown.

The chain joins TRBV15 to TRBJ1-1; D is uncertain. The TCR originated in an adult with an advanced solid tumor such as melanoma, head and neck, liver or kidney cancer. The source material was CD4+ or CD8+ T cells sorted from blood, sampled in a trial of the OX40 agonist ivuxolimab. CDR3 bases: TGTGCCACCAGCAGGACGACTGGTAGCACTGAAGCTTTCTTT. This sequence encodes CATSRTTGSTEAFF.